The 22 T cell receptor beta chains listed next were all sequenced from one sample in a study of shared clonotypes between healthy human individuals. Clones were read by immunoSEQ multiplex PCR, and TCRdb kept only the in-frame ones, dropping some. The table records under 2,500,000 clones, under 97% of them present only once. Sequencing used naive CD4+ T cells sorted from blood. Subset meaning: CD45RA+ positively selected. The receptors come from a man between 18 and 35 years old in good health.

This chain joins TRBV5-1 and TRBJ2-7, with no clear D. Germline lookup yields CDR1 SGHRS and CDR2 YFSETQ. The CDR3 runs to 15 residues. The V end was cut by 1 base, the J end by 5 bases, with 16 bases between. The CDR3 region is CASSLLGYAGDEQYF. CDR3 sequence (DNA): TGCGCCAGCAGCTTGCTCGGCTACGCTGGGGACGAGCAGTACTTC.

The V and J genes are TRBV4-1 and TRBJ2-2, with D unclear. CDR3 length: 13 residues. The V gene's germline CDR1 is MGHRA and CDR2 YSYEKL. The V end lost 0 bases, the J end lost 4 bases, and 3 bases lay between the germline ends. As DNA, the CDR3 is TGCGCCAGCAGCCAAGATCCCACCGGGGAGCTGTTTTTT. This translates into CASSQDPTGELFF.

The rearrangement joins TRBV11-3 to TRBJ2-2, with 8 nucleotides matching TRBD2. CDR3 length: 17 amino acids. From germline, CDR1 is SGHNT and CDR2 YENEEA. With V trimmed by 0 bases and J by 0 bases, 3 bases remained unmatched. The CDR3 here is CASSLDGGAANTGELFF. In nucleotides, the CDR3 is TGTGCCAGCAGCTTAGACGGGGGGGCAGCGAACACCGGGGAGCTGTTTTTT.

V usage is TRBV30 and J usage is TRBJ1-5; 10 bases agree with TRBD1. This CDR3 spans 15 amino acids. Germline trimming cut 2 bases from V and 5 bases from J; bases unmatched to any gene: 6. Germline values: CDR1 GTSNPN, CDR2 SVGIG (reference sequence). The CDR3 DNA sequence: TGTGCCTGGAGTCCATGGGACAGGGGCTATCAGCCCCAGCATTTT. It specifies CAWSPWDRGYQPQHF.

CDR3 sequence (DNA): TGTGCCAGCAGCCCAATAGTTGACGGCACAGATACGCAGTATTTT. It is translated as CASSPIVDGTDTQYF. V and J are TRBV5-6 and TRBJ2-3, with D uncertain. Per germline, CDR1 SGHDT and CDR2 YYEEEE. The CDR3 is made up of 15 amino acids. V was pared by 4 bases and J by 1 base, with 13 bases between.

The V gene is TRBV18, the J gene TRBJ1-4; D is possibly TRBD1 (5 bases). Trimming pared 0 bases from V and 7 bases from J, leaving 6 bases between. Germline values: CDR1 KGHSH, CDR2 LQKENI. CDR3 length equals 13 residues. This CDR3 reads CASSPPGVEKLFF. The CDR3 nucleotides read TGTGCCAGCTCACCACCGGGGGTTGAAAAACTGTTTTTT.

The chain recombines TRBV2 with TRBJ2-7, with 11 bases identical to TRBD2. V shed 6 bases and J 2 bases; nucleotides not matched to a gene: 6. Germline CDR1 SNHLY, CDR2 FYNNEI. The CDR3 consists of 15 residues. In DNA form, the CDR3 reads TGTGCCAGCAGCGTTAGACTAGCGGGGACCTACGAGCAGTACTTC. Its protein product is CASSVRLAGTYEQYF.

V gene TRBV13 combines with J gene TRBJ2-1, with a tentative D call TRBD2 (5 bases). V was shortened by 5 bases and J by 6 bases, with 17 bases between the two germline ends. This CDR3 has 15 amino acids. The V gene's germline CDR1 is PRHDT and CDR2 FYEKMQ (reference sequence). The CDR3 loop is CASSGGPLLGNEQFF. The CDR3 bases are TGTGCCAGCAGCGGCGGACCCTTACTAGGCAATGAGCAGTTCTTC.

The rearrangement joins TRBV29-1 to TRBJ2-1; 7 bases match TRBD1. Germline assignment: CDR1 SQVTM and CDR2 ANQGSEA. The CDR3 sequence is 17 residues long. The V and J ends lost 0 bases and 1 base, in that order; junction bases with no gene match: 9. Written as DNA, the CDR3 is TGCAGCGTTGAAGATTCCCAGGACAGGCCTTCCTACAATGAGCAGTTCTTC. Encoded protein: CSVEDSQDRPSYNEQFF.

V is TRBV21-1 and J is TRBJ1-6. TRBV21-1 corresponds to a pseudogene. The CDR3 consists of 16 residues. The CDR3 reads CASSNEGYHYNSPLHF. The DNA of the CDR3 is TGTGCCAGCAGCAATGAAGGGTATCACTATAATTCACCCCTCCACTTT.

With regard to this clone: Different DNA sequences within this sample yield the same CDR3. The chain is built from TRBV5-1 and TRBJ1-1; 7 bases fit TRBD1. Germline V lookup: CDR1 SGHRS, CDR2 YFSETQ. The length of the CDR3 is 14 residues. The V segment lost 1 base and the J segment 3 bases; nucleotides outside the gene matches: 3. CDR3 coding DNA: TGCGCCAGCAGCTTGCAGGGGGTTGACACTGAAGCTTTCTTT. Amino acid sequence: CASSLQGVDTEAFF.

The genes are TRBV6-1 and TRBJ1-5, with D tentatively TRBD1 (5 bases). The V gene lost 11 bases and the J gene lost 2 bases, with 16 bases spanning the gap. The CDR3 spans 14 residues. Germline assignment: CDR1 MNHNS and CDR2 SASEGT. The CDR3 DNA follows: TGTGCCGTTGGAGGGGAGGTGGGCAATCAGCCCCAGCATTTT. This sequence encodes CAVGGEVGNQPQHF.

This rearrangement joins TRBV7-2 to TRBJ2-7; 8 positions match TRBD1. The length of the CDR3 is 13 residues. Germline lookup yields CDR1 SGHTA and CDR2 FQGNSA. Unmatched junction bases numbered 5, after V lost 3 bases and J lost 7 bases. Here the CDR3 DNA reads TGTGCCAGCAGCTTTGTAAGGGACAGGGAGCAGTACTTC. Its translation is CASSFVRDREQYF.

Written as DNA, the CDR3 is TGCGCCAGCAGCCCTGAGGGACTAGCGGGAGCCATCAGCTCCTACAATGAGCAGTTCTTC. This sequence encodes CASSPEGLAGAISSYNEQFF. The V gene is TRBV4-3, the J gene TRBJ2-1; the match to TRBD2 covers 14 bases. The germline V gene has CDR1 LGHNA and CDR2 YSLEER. This CDR3 is 20 amino acids long. V was pared by 4 bases and J by 0 bases, with 11 bases of the junction left unmatched.

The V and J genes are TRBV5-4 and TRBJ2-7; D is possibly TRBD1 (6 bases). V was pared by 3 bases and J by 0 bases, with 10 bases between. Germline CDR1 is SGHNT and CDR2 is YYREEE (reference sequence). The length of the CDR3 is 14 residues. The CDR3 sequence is CASSSRQDSYEQYF. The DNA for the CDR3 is TGTGCCAGCAGCTCCCGACAGGACTCCTACGAGCAGTACTTC.

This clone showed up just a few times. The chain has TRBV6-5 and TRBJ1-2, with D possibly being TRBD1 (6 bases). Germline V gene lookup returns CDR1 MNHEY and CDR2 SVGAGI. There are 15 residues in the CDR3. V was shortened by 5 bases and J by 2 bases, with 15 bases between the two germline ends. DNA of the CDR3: TGTGCCAGCAGTCTCGGACAGATGGGCAACTATGGCTACACCTTC. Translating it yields CASSLGQMGNYGYTF.

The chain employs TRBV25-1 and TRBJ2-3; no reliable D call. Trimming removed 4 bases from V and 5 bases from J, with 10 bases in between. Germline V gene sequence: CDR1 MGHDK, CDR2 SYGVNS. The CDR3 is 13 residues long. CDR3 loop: CASSGISEDTQYF. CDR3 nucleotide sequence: TGTGCCAGCAGTGGGATCTCGGAAGATACGCAGTATTTT.

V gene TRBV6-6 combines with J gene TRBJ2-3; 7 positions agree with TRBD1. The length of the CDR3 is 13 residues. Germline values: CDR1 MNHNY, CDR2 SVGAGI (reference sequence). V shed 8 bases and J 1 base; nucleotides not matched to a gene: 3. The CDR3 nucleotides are TGTGCCAGCGGTGACAGGGGCACAGATACGCAGTATTTT. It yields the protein CASGDRGTDTQYF.

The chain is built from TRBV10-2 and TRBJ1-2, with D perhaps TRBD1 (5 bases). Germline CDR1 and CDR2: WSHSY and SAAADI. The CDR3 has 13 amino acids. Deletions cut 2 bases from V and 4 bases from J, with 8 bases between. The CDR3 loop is CASSEGAGYGYTF. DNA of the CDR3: TGCGCCAGCAGTGAGGGGGCGGGCTATGGCTACACCTTC.

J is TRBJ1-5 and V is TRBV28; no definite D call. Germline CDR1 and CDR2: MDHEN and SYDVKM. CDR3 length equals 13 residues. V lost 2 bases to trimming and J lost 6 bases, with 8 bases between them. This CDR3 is CASSLVGSQPQHF. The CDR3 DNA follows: TGTGCCAGCAGTTTAGTAGGGAGTCAGCCCCAGCATTTT.

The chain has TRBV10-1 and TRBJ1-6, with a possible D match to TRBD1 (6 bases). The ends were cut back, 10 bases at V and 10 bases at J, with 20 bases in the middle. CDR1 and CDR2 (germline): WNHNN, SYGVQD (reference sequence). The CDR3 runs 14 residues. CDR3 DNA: TGCGCCACTTTGGACCGGGGGCGCATATCACCCCTCCACTTT. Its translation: CATLDRGRISPLHF.

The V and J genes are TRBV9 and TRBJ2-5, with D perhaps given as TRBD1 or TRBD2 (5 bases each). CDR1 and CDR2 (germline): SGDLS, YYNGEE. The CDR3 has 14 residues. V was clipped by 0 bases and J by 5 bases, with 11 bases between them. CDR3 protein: CASSVGSGAETQYF. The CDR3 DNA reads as TGTGCCAGCAGCGTAGGTTCCGGGGCCGAGACCCAGTACTTC.